The 13 T cell receptor beta chains given below trace back to one sample, sequenced in a study of cytotoxic CD8 clonotypes in ibrutinib-treated CLL. Using immunoSEQ multiplex PCR, the repertoire was profiled, and TCRdb retains in-frame clones only, with some absent. The sample has roughly 330,000 clones; about 61% are singletons. This material consisted of PBMCs, taken after 36 months of ibrutinib treatment. The receptors shown here come from a human donor with chronic lymphocytic leukemia.

The chain is built from TRBV5-4 and TRBJ2-7, with D tentatively TRBD1 or TRBD2 (5 bases each). The CDR3 consists of 17 residues. V was clipped by 1 base and J by 0 bases, with 17 bases between them. Germline V gene lookup returns CDR1 SGHNT and CDR2 YYREEE (reference sequence). The CDR3 loop reads CASSLNVGTVSSYEQYF. In DNA form, the CDR3 reads TGTGCCAGCAGCTTGAACGTTGGGACGGTGAGCTCCTACGAGCAGTACTTC.

J is TRBJ2-7 and V is TRBV4-1, with D possibly matching TRBD1 (6 bases). The germline V gene encodes CDR1 MGHRA and CDR2 YSYEKL. This CDR3 comprises 14 residues. V was pared by 2 bases and J by 2 bases, with 10 bases between. CDR3 sequence: CASSQPGAPYEQYF. The CDR3 coding sequence is TGCGCCAGCAGCCAACCAGGGGCCCCCTACGAGCAGTACTTC.

The J gene is TRBJ2-7, the V gene TRBV13; 7 nucleotides align to TRBD1. Germline CDR1 reads PRHDT; CDR2 reads FYEKMQ (reference sequence). Trimming cost V 5 bases and J 2 bases; bases outside gene matches: 15. This CDR3 has 17 residues. The CDR3 DNA is TGTGCCAGCAGCCGATCTCCCTTTACAGGGGCGACCTACGAGCAGTACTTC. It codes for CASSRSPFTGATYEQYF. The complete variable domain, with remaining parts taken from reference TRBV13 and TRBJ2-7, reads AAGVIQSPRHLIKEKRETATLKCYPIPRHDTVYWYQQGPGQDPQFLISFYEKMQSDKGSIPDRFSAQQFSDYHSELNMSSLELGDSALYFCASSRSPFTGATYEQYFGPGTRLTVT.

This clone showed up just a few times. The rearrangement joins TRBV29-1 to TRBJ1-2; D perhaps matches TRBD1 (5 bases). The length of the CDR3 is 13 residues. V lost 4 bases and J 2 bases, leaving 11 bases between the germline ends. Germline lookup yields CDR1 SQVTM and CDR2 ANQGSEA. This CDR3 reads CSVGFDRNYGYTF. DNA of the CDR3: TGCAGCGTTGGGTTTGACAGAAACTATGGCTACACCTTC.

This chain connects TRBV9 to TRBJ2-1; the D gene is possibly TRBD2 (6 bases). The germline CDR1 and CDR2 sequences are SGDLS and YYNGEE. The CDR3 contains 11 residues. V was trimmed by 7 bases and J by 12 bases, leaving 14 bases between them. The CDR3 DNA reads as TGTGCCAGCGGCGGGGCAAGGGGGCAGTTCTTC. Its protein is CASGGARGQFF.

As for this clone: Other DNA sequences in the same sample also yield this CDR3. The rearrangement uses TRBV4-3 and TRBJ1-5; D unresolved. The CDR3 spans 14 residues. V was cut by 0 bases and J by 4 bases, with 7 bases left in between. Per germline, CDR1 LGHNA and CDR2 YSLEER. The CDR3 region is CASSQDLGNQPQHF. The DNA of the CDR3 is TGCGCCAGCAGCCAAGATCTGGGGAATCAGCCCCAGCATTTT.

The chain recombines TRBV27 with TRBJ2-1; D perhaps matches TRBD1 (6 bases). The CDR3 runs to 13 residues. Germline V CDR1 and CDR2: MNHEY, SMNVEV (reference sequence). The ends were cut back, 5 bases at V and 5 bases at J, with 10 bases in the middle. The CDR3, as DNA: TGTGCCAGCAGTACAGACAGGAACAATGAGCAGTTCTTC. It specifies CASSTDRNNEQFF.

The chain has TRBV29-1 and TRBJ1-1; D ambiguous. The CDR3 sequence is 14 residues long. Germline V gene data show CDR1 as SQVTM and CDR2 as ANQGSEA. Trimming took off 6 bases at V and 0 bases at J, with 14 bases between the two ends. CDR3 sequence: CSVGRAGMNTEAFF. The CDR3, as DNA: TGCAGCGTGGGAAGGGCGGGGATGAACACTGAAGCTTTCTTT.

The CDR3, as DNA: TGTGCCAGCAGTTTAGGGAGGGCCAGAGAGACCCAGTACTTC. Translating gives CASSLGRARETQYF. The V gene is TRBV27, the J gene TRBJ2-5; 7 bases agree with TRBD2. The CDR3 has 14 amino acids. From germline, CDR1 is MNHEY and CDR2 SMNVEV (reference sequence). V was clipped by 2 bases and J by 4 bases; unmatched bases: 4.

The chain uses TRBV7-2 and TRBJ2-5, with D unclear. Germline assignment: CDR1 SGHTA and CDR2 FQGNSA. The CDR3 is 15 residues long. V lost 7 bases and J 4 bases, leaving 19 bases between the germline ends. Here the CDR3 DNA reads TGTGCCAGCACCGAGTGGTTAGAGAGGACAGAGACCCAGTACTTC. Translating it yields CASTEWLERTETQYF.

A word on this clone: With a far larger clone one base away, a read error is the likely cause. The CDR3 DNA reads TGCGCCAGCAGCCAAGATCGGCGGGAGCAGTACTTC. Translation: CASSQDRREQYF. V is TRBV4-3 and J is TRBJ2-7; D call uncertain. V was trimmed by 0 bases and J by 7 bases, leaving 7 bases between them. The CDR3 has 12 amino acids. Germline CDR1 reads LGHNA; CDR2 reads YSLEER.

This clone was observed a handful of times. This chain joins TRBV5-4 and TRBJ2-7, with D hard to call. The CDR3 sequence is 12 residues long. Germline V gene lookup returns CDR1 SGHNT and CDR2 YYREEE (reference sequence). The V end was cut by 0 bases, the J end by 5 bases, with 6 bases between. The CDR3 sequence is CASSLARDEQYF. The CDR3 DNA is TGTGCCAGCAGCTTGGCCCGGGACGAGCAGTACTTC. The full variable domain, in which reference TRBV5-4 and TRBJ2-7 provide the parts outside the CDR3, is ETGVTQSPTHLIKTRGQQVTLRCSSQSGHNTVSWYQQALGQGPQFIFQYYREEENGRGNFPPRFSGLQFPNYSSELNVNALELDDSALYLCASSLARDEQYFGPGTRLTVT.

V usage is TRBV9 and J usage is TRBJ1-1; 8 bases map to TRBD1. The germline V gene has CDR1 SGDLS and CDR2 YYNGEE. This CDR3 is 15 amino acids long. V was clipped by 0 bases and J by 4 bases; unmatched bases: 5. The CDR3 reads CASSVVRGRITEAFF. The CDR3 DNA reads as TGTGCCAGCAGCGTAGTCAGGGGGCGGATCACTGAAGCTTTCTTT.